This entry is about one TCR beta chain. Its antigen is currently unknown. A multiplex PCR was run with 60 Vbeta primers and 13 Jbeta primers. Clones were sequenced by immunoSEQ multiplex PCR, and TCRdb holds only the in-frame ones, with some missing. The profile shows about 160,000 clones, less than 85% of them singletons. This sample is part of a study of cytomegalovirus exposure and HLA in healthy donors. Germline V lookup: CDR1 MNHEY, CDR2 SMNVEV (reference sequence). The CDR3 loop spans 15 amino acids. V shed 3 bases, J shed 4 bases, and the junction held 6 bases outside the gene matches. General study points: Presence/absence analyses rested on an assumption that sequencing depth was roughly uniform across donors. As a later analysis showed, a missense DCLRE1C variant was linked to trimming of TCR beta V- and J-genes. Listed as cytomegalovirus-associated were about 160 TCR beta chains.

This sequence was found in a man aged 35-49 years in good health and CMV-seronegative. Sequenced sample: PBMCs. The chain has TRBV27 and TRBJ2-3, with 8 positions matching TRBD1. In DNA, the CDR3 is TGTGCCAGCAGTTTCGGAGACAGGGGTCCAGATACGCAGTATTTT. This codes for CASSFGDRGPDTQYF.